The clone carrying this T cell receptor beta chain appeared a few times. The antigen is unknown. This sample was included in a study of T cells in Graves' hyperthyroidism and ophthalmopathy. For the study at large: Peripheral blood was taken when the disease was first diagnosed, before any treatment began. The study's findings and limits: It was a median roughly six months before onset that the model predicted ophthalmopathy. Expanded thyroid clonotypes (above 0.001) were mostly also found in blood.

V lost 6 bases, J lost 4 bases, and 18 bases lay in between. This CDR3 spans 15 amino acids. From germline, CDR1 is SGDLS and CDR2 YYNGEE. Diagnoses were made from clinical symptoms, serum measures (thyroxine and TRAb), thyroid ultrasound and orbital computed tomography. Amplified regions were TCR beta CDR3 sequences from RNA transcripts. RT-PCR in the first round (using the HTBI primer set) targeted the TCR CDR3. TCRdb re-called the multiplex PCR reads with MiXCR, one entry per CDR3 protein. The sample consists of about 640,000 distinct CDR3 sequences, less than 25% of them appearing once. The clonotype was recovered from a man in his thirties or forties with Graves' ophthalmopathy. Sequencing was performed on blood. The V call is TRBV9, the J call TRBJ2-3; D may be TRBD2 (6 bases). CDR3 bases: TGTGCCAGCAAACCGGGTAGCGGATTATCAGATACGCAGTATTTT. This encodes CASKPGSGLSDTQYF.